Each of the 4 T cell receptor beta chains below was sequenced from the same sample in a study of neurological immune-mediated disorders. Via MiXCR, TCRdb re-called the 5' RACE reads, giving one row per CDR3 protein. The sample lists tens of thousands of distinct CDR3 sequences, about 5.5% occurring once. The specimen was PBMCs. These receptors originate from a woman between 25 and 40 years old with multiple sclerosis.

This clonotype was recorded at least ten times. The V gene is TRBV5-1, the J gene TRBJ2-1; D unclear. This CDR3 region has 13 residues. The germline V gene has CDR1 SGHRS and CDR2 YFSETQ. The V and J ends lost 0 bases and 7 bases respectively, with 8 bases between them. The DNA for the CDR3 is TGCGCCAGCAGCTTGGATGGCGATAATGAGCAGTTCTTC. Translation: CASSLDGDNEQFF.

In this sample, this clonotype turned up many times. The J gene is TRBJ2-3, the V gene TRBV4-1; 9 nucleotides align to TRBD2. Germline CDR1 reads MGHRA; CDR2 reads YSYEKL. The CDR3 is 18 residues long. V was pared by 1 base and J by 4 bases, with 12 bases of the junction left unmatched. CDR3 in amino acids: CASSQGLLGLARADTQYF. In DNA, the CDR3 is TGCGCCAGCAGCCAAGGCCTCCTCGGACTAGCGAGAGCAGATACGCAGTATTTT.

This clonotype has ten or more counts. The chain joins TRBV20-1 to TRBJ2-1, with a possible D match to TRBD2 (5 bases). This CDR3 region has 15 residues. Germline-derived CDR1 and CDR2 are DFQATT and SNEGSKA (reference sequence). Trimming cost V 6 bases and J 2 bases, with 17 bases left between them. The CDR3 is CSAQLGAGAYNEQFF. The CDR3 nucleotides are TGCAGTGCCCAACTCGGTGCGGGTGCCTACAATGAGCAGTTCTTC.

This clonotype has a count of ten or more. V usage is TRBV2 and J usage is TRBJ1-1; no reliable D call. Trimming removed 8 bases at V and 4 bases at J, with 14 bases between. Per germline, CDR1 SNHLY and CDR2 FYNNEI. This CDR3 has 13 amino acids. The CDR3 spells CASSTMTGTEAFF. CDR3 sequence (DNA): TGTGCCAGCTCTACAATGACGGGCACTGAAGCTTTCTTT.